Each of the 13 T cell receptor beta chains below was sequenced from the same sample in a study of blood T cell repertoires in COVID-19. TCRdb keeps only in-frame clones here, not all; method: immunoSEQ multiplex PCR. This table holds 200,000 to 250,000 clones, 84% found once. Sequencing was carried out using PBMCs or T cells enriched from blood (not recorded which). The receptors were sampled from a woman aged 35 to 49 who had recovered from COVID-19.

V is TRBV29-1 and J is TRBJ1-3, with D unresolved. The V gene's germline CDR1 is SQVTM and CDR2 ANQGSEA. This CDR3 has 12 amino acids. The V end was cut by 0 bases, the J end by 4 bases, with 4 bases between. The CDR3 loop is CSVEEGGNTIYF. In nucleotides, the CDR3 is TGCAGCGTTGAAGAGGGCGGAAACACCATATATTTT.

The chain's CDR3 is CASSEAGGGNQPQHF. The CDR3 DNA is TGTGCCAGCAGTGAAGCAGGGGGGGGAAATCAGCCCCAGCATTTT. This chain connects TRBV2 to TRBJ1-5; D is perhaps TRBD1 (6 bases). V lost 0 bases and J lost 4, with 10 bases in between. The CDR3 runs 15 residues. CDR1 and CDR2 (germline): SNHLY, FYNNEI.

This clone appeared a few times. V gene TRBV30 combines with J gene TRBJ1-2, with unresolved D. The germline gives CDR1 GTSNPN, CDR2 SVGIG (reference sequence). This CDR3 spans 12 amino acids. Trimming pared 7 bases from V and 4 bases from J, leaving 13 bases between. CDR3 bases: TGTGCCTTCGAGCGGGCCCTCTATGGCTACACCTTC. As protein: CAFERALYGYTF.

The gene calls are TRBV7-2 and TRBJ2-2; 7 nucleotides align to TRBD1. This CDR3 is 17 amino acids long. Trimming removed 3 bases from V and 6 bases from J; junction bases left unmatched: 13. CDR1 SGHTA and CDR2 FQGNSA come from the germline V gene. The chain's CDR3 is CASSFRWAQGIAGELFF. CDR3 DNA sequence: TGTGCCAGCAGCTTTAGGTGGGCACAGGGGATTGCCGGGGAGCTGTTTTTT.

The chain joins TRBV7-3 to TRBJ2-1; TRBD2 matches 11 bases. Germline V gives CDR1 SGHTA, CDR2 FQGTGA. The CDR3 contains 14 residues. With V trimmed by 2 bases and J by 11 bases, 5 bases remained unmatched. CDR3 amino acids: CASSLGLAGGKQFF. CDR3 bases: TGTGCCAGCAGCTTAGGCCTAGCGGGAGGAAAGCAGTTCTTC.

The rearrangement links TRBV30 to TRBJ1-6; D gene uncertain. Per germline, CDR1 GTSNPN and CDR2 SVGIG (reference sequence). Trimming shortened V by 2 bases and J by 7 bases, and 12 bases separated the two germline ends. This CDR3 comprises 14 residues. The CDR3 DNA sequence: TGTGCCTGGAGTCGGGGAGAAGGCAATTCACCCCTCCACTTT. It specifies CAWSRGEGNSPLHF.

A few counts support this clone. The chain couples TRBV12-5 to TRBJ1-5; TRBD1 matches 9 bases. The ends lost 7 bases at V and 3 bases at J; junction bases unmatched: 10. The CDR3 has 16 residues. Germline CDR1 reads LGHNT; CDR2 reads FRNRAP. The CDR3: CASAVPTGGNNQPQHF. In DNA, the CDR3 is TGTGCTAGTGCCGTCCCGACAGGGGGGAACAATCAGCCCCAGCATTTT.

This clone was counted a few times. V usage is TRBV7-2 and J usage is TRBJ1-1; D perhaps matches TRBD1 (5 bases). The germline gives CDR1 SGHTA, CDR2 FQGNSA. CDR3 length: 13 residues. V lost 2 bases to trimming and J lost 7 bases, with 11 bases between them. As DNA, the CDR3 is TGTGCCAGCAGCTTAATGGAGGGGAGTGAAGCTTTCTTT. Translating it yields CASSLMEGSEAFF. The entire variable domain, with the rest obtained from reference TRBV7-2 and TRBJ1-1, is as follows: GAGVSQSPSNKVTEKGKDVELRCDPISGHTALYWYRQSLGQGLEFLIYFQGNSAPDKSGLPSDRFSAERTGGSVSTLTIQRTQQEDSAVYLCASSLMEGSEAFFGQGTRLTVV.

The chain has TRBV28 and TRBJ2-7; tentatively, D is TRBD1 (6 bases). Germline V CDR1 and CDR2: MDHEN, SYDVKM. This CDR3 comprises 15 residues. V was clipped by 5 bases and J by 2 bases, with 16 bases between them. The CDR3 DNA is TGTGCCAGCAGTCCCCTACAGGGTAAGGCCTACGAGCAGTACTTC. This gives the protein CASSPLQGKAYEQYF.

The chain has TRBV5-1 and TRBJ1-1, with D maybe TRBD1 (5 bases). V was cut by 4 bases and J by 3 bases, with 16 bases left in between. This CDR3 contains 15 residues. Per germline, CDR1 SGHRS and CDR2 YFSETQ. CDR3 sequence reads: CASSGRGGKDTEAFF. The CDR3 DNA sequence: TGCGCCAGCAGCGGACGTGGGGGGAAGGACACTGAAGCTTTCTTT.

The J gene is TRBJ1-2, the V gene TRBV5-6, with D unclear. Germline V lookup: CDR1 SGHDT, CDR2 YYEEEE. The CDR3 consists of 14 residues. The V end lost 0 bases, the J end lost 3 bases, and 9 bases lay between the germline ends. CDR3 protein: CASSLAPEYYGYTF. Here the CDR3 DNA reads TGTGCCAGCAGCTTGGCGCCAGAATACTATGGCTACACCTTC.

The chain combines TRBV27 with TRBJ2-7, with TRBD2 matching 8 bases. Trimming removed 5 bases from V and 6 bases from J; junction bases left unmatched: 6. The CDR3 spans 13 residues. Germline CDR1 MNHEY, CDR2 SMNVEV (reference sequence). The CDR3 loop is CASSVRGGREQYF. In DNA, the CDR3 is TGTGCCAGCAGTGTTCGGGGGGGCCGCGAGCAGTACTTC.

The V and J genes are TRBV18 and TRBJ1-2; possibly TRBD1 for D (6 bases). CDR1 is KGHSH and CDR2 is LQKENI in the germline V gene. V shed 2 bases and J shed 3 bases, with 10 bases lying between them. The length of the CDR3 is 14 residues. CDR3 in DNA: TGTGCCAGCTCACCAGGGCGGACAGACTATGGCTACACCTTC. Protein product: CASSPGRTDYGYTF.